This TCR beta chain was found in a study of T-cell memory formation after mild COVID-19. There are a few counts of this clonotype. A single record per CDR3 protein comes from TCRdb applying MiXCR to the 5' RACE reads. The sample lists hundreds of thousands of distinct CDR3 sequences, approximately 19% occurring once. The ends lost 4 bases at V and 3 bases at J; junction bases unmatched: 3. This CDR3 has 13 residues. CDR1 is SGHAT and CDR2 is FQNNGV in the germline V gene. This sequence originates from a man aged 18 to 29 who had mild COVID-19 (a few samples of this study predate the infection). Cell type and time point are not known. The sample consisted of PBMCs or a T cell subset sorted from them (not recorded which). The rearrangement links TRBV11-2 to TRBJ2-7; TRBD2 matches at 7 bases. DNA of the CDR3: TGTGCCAGCAGCTGGGAGGGCCACTACGAGCAGTACGTC. It specifies CASSWEGHYEQYV.